This T cell receptor (beta chain) was recorded in a study of response to subunit inactivated influenza vaccine. Notes on the study in general: There was a suggestion from the authors that each seasonal influenza vaccination recruits few new T cells.

The CDR3 totals 15 residues. The germline CDR1 and CDR2 sequences are MDHEN and SYDVKM. With 6 bases clipped from V and 2 bases from J, the junction kept 5 bases outside the gene matches. Note on this clonotype: Its antigen is unidentified.

One entry per CDR3 protein, called by TCRdb with MiXCR from the RT-PCR reads. Seen here are about 500,000 distinct CDR3 sequences, 16% observed once, and the top ten hold 3%. This sample comprised CD4+ T cells sorted from PBMCs, obtained about 24 months after vaccination. The TCR was taken from a man aged 50-75 years who received an inactivated influenza vaccine. V gene TRBV28 combines with J gene TRBJ2-7, with 12 bases that match TRBD2. CDR3: CASSYTSGRTYEQYF. CDR3 DNA sequence: TGTGCCAGCAGCTATACTAGCGGGAGGACCTACGAGCAGTACTTC.